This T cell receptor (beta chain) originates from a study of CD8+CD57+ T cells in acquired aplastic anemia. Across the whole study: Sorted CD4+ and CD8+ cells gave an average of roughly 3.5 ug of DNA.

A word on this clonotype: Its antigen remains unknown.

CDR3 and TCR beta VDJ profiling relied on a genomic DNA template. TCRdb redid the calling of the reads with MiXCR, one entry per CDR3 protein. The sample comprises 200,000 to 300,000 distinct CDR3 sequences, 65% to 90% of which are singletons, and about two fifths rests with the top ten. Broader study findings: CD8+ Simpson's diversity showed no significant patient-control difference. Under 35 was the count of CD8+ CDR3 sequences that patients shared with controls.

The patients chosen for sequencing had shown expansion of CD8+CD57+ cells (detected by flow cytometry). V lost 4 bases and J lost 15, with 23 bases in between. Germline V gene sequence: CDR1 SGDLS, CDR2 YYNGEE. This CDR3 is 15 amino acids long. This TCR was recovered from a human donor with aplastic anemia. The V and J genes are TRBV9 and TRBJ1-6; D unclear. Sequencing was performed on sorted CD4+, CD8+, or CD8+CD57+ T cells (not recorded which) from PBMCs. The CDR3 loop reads CASSQAGYYQSLLHF. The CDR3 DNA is TGTGCCAGCAGCCAAGCTGGGTACTATCAGTCCCTCCTCCACTTT.